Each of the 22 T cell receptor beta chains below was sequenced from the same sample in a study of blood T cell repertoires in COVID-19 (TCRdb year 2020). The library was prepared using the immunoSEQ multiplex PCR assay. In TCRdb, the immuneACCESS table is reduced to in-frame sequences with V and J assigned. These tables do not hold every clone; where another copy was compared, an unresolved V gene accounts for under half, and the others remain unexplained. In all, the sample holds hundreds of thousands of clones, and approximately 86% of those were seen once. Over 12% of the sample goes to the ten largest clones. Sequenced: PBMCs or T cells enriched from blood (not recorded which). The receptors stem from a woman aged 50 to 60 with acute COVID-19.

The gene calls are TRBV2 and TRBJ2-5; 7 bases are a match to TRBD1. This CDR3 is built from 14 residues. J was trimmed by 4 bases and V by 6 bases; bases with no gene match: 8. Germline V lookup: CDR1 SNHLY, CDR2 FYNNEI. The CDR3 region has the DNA TGTGCCAGCAGAACTGTAGGGGGCTTAGAGACCCAGTACTTC. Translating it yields CASRTVGGLETQYF. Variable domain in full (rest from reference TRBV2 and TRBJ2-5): EPEVTQTPSHQVTQMGQEVILRCVPISNHLYFYWYRQILGQKVEFLVSFYNNEISEKSEIFDDQFSVERPDGSNFTLKIRSTKLEDSAMYFCASRTVGGLETQYFGPGTRLLVL.

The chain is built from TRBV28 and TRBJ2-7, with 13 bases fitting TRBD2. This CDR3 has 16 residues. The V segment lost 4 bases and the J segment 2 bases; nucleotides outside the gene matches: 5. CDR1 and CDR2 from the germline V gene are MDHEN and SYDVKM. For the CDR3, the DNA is TGTGCCAGCAGTTCGGGGACTAGCGGGACGACCTACGAGCAGTACTTC. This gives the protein CASSSGTSGTTYEQYF. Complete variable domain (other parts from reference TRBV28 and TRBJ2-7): DVKVTQSSRYLVKRTGEKVFLECVQDMDHENMFWYRQDPGLGLRLIYFSYDVKMKEKGDIPEGYSVSREKKERFSLILESASTNQTSMYLCASSSGTSGTTYEQYFGPGTRLTVT.

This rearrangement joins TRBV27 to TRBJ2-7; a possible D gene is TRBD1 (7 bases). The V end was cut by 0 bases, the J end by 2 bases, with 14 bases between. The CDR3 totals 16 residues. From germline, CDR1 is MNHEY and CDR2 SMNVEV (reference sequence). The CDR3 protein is CASSLSTGEVTYEQYF. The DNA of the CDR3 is TGTGCCAGCAGTTTATCCACAGGGGAGGTAACCTACGAGCAGTACTTC.

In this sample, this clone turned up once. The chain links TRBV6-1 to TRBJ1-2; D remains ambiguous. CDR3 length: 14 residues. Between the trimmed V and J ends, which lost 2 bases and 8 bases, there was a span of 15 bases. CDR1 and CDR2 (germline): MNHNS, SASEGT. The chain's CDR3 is CASSELATRGGYTF. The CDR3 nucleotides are TGTGCCAGCAGTGAATTGGCAACTCGAGGGGGCTACACCTTC.

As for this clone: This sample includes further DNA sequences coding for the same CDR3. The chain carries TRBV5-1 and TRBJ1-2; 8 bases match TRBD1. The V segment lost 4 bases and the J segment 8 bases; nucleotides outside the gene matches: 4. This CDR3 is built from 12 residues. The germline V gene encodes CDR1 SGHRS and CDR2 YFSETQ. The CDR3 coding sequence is TGCGCCAGCAGCCGTGGACAGGGCGGCTACACCTTC. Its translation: CASSRGQGGYTF.

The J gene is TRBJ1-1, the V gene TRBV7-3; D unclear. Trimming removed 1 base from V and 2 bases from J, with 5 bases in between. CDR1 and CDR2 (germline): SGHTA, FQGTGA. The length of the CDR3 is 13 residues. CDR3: CASSLMSNTEAFF. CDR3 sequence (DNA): TGTGCCAGCAGCTTAATGAGTAACACTGAAGCTTTCTTT.

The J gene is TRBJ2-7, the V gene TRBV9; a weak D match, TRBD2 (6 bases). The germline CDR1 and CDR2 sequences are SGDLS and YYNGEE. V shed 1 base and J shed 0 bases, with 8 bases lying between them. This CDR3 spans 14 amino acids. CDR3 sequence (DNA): TGTGCCAGCAGCGTAAGGCGGGACTCCTACGAGCAGTACTTC. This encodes CASSVRRDSYEQYF. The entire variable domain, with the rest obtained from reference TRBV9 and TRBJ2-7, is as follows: DSGVTQTPKHLITATGQRVTLRCSPRSGDLSVYWYQQSLDQGLQFLIQYYNGEERAKGNILERFSAQQFPDLHSELNLSSLELGDSALYFCASSVRRDSYEQYFGPGTRLTVT.

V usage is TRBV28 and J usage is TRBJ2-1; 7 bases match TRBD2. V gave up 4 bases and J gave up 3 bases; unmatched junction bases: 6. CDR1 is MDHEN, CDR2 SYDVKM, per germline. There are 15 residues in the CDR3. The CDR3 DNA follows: TGTGCCAGCAGTTCGGGACTAACCGGCTACAATGAGCAGTTCTTC. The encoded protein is CASSSGLTGYNEQFF.

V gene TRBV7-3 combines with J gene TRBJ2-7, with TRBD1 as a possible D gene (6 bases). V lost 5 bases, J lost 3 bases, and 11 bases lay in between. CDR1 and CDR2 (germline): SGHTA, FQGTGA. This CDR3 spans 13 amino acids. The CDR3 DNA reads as TGTGCCAGCAGCCCGACAGGTGGCTACGAGCAGTACTTC. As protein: CASSPTGGYEQYF.

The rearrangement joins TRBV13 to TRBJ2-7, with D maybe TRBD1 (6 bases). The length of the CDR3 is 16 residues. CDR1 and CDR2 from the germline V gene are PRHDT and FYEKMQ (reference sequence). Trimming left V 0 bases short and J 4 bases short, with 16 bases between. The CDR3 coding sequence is TGTGCCAGCAGCTTAGGTTTGGGCCGAGGGGGATACGAGCAGTACTTC. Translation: CASSLGLGRGGYEQYF.

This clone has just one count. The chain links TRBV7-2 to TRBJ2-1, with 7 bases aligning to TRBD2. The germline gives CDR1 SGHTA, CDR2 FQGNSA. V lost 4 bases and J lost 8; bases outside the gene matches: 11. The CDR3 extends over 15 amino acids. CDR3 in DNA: TGTGCCAGCAGCTCTCGTAGCGGGCCCGGGTATGAGCAGTTCTTC. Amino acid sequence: CASSSRSGPGYEQFF.

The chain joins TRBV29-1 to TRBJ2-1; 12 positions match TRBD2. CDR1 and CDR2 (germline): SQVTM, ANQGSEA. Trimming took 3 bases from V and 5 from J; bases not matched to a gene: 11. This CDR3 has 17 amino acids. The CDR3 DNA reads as TGCAGCGTTGATGGGGGATCGGGACTAGCGGGTAACAATGAGCAGTTCTTC. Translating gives CSVDGGSGLAGNNEQFF.

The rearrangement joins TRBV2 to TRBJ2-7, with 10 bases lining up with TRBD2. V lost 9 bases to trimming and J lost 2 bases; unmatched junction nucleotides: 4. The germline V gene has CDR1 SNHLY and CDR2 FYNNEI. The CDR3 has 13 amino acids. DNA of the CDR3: TGTGCCAGTTCACTAGCGGGAACCTACGAGCAGTACTTC. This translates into CASSLAGTYEQYF.

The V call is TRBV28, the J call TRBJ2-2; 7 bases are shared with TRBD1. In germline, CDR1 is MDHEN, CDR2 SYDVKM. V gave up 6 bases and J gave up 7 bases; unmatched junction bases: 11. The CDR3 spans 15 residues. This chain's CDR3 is CASSGSTTGDGELFF. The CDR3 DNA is TGTGCCAGCAGCGGATCTACCACAGGGGACGGGGAGCTGTTTTTT. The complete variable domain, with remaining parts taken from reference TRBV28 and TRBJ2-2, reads DVKVTQSSRYLVKRTGEKVFLECVQDMDHENMFWYRQDPGLGLRLIYFSYDVKMKEKGDIPEGYSVSREKKERFSLILESASTNQTSMYLCASSGSTTGDGELFFGEGSRLTVL.

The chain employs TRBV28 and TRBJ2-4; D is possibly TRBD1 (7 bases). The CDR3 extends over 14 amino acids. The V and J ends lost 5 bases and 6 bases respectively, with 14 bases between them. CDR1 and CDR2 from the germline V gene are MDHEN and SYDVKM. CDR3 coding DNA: TGTGCCAGCAGTCCCCCGGAGGGGGCAAACATTCAGTACTTC. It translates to CASSPPEGANIQYF.

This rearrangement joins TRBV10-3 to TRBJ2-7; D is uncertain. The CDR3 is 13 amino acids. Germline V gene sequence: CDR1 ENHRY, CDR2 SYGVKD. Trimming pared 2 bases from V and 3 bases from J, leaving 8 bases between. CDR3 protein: CAISEPPSYEQYF. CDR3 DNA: TGTGCCATCAGTGAGCCACCGAGCTACGAGCAGTACTTC.

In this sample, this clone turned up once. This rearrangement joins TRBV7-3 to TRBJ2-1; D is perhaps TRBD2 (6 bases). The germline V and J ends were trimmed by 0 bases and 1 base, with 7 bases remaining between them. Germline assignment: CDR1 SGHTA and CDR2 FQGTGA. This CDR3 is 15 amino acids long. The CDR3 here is CASSLTAGSYNEQFF. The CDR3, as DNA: TGTGCCAGCAGCTTAACGGCGGGATCCTACAATGAGCAGTTCTTC.

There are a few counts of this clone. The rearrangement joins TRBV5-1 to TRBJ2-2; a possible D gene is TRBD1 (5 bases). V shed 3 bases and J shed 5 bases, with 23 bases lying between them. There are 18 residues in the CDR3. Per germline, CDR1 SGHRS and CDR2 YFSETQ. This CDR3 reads CASSSPVGAPRETGELFF. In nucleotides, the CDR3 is TGCGCCAGCAGCTCGCCGGTAGGGGCGCCCCGTGAGACCGGGGAGCTGTTTTTT.

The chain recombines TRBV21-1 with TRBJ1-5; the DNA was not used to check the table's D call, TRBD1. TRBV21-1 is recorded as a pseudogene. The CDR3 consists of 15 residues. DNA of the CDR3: TGTGCCAGCAGCACAAAAAGTGGGCCCAATGGCACCCAGCATTTT. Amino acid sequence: CASSTKSGPNGTQHF.

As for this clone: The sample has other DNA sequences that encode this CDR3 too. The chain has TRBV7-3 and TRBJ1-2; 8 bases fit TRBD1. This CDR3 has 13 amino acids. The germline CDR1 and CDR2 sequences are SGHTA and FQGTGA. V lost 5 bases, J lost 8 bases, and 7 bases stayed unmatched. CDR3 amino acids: CASSPGQGYGYTF. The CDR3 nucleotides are TGTGCCAGCAGCCCCGGACAGGGATACGGCTACACCTTC.

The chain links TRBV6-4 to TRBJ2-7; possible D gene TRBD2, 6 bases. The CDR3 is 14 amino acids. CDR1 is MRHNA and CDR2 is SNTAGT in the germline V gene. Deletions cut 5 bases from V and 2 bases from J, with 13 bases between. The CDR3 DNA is TGTGCCAGCAGTCACGGAGGGCCCCCCTACGAGCAGTACTTC. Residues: CASSHGGPPYEQYF.

In DNA, the CDR3 is TGTGCCAGCTCTTCGGCACAGGGGAGTATGGAGGGCTACACCTTC. It is translated as CASSSAQGSMEGYTF. This chain joins TRBV18 and TRBJ1-2, with 7 nucleotides matching TRBD1. Germline CDR1 is KGHSH and CDR2 is LQKENI. The CDR3 consists of 15 residues. V was pared by 6 bases and J by 8 bases, with 15 bases of the junction left unmatched.